Sequencing of this T cell receptor beta chain was carried out in a study of blood T cell repertoires in COVID-19. For the study at large: From the United States, Italy and Spain came samples of acute and convalescent COVID-19. T cells, B-cell-depleted T cells, or PBMCs supplied cDNA or gDNA.

Unmatched junction bases numbered 11, after V lost 7 bases and J lost 8 bases. The CDR3 has 14 amino acids. In germline, CDR1 is SEHNR, CDR2 FQNEAQ (reference sequence). In its sample, this clone was seen once. Only in-frame clones appear in the TCRdb table, and some are missing; sequencing was by immunoSEQ multiplex PCR. This table holds over 200,000 clones, roughly 90% found once. The chain joins TRBV7-9 to TRBJ1-2; 9 bases map to TRBD1. This TCR was recovered from a woman aged 55-70 years with acute or convalescent COVID-19. The sequenced sample was peripheral blood. CDR3 sequence (DNA): TGTGCCAGCAACCGGGACAGGGCCTCTGAAGGCTACACCTTC. The encoded protein is CASNRDRASEGYTF.